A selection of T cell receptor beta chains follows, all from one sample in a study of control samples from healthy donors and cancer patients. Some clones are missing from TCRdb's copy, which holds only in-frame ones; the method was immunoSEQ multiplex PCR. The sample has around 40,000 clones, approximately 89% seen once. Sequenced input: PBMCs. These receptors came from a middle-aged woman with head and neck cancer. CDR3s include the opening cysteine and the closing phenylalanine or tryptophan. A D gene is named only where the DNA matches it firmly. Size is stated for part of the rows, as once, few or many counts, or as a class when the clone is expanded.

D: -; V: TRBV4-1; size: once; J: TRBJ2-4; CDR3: CASSQETGAIHIQYF; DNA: TGCGCCAGCAGCCAAGAAACGGGGGCGATTCACATTCAGTACTTC
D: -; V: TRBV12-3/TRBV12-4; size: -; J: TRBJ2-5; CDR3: CASSLPGKTQYF; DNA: TGTGCCAGCAGTTTGCCCGGGAAGACCCAGTACTTC
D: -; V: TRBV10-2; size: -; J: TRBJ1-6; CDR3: CASFDSPNSPLHF; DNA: TGCGCCAGCTTTGACAGTCCAAATTCACCCCTCCACTTT
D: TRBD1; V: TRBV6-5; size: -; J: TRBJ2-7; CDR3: CASSLRQGDEQYF; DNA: TGTGCCAGCAGCCTCAGACAGGGAGACGAGCAGTACTTC
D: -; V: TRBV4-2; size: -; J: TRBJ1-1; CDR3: CASSQEKMNTEAFF; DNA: TGTGCCAGCAGCCAAGAGAAAATGAACACTGAAGCTTTCTTT
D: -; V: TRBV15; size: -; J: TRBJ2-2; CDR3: CATSSRRGTSGELFF; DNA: TGTGCCACCAGCAGCCGTCGTGGGACGTCCGGGGAGCTGTTTTTT
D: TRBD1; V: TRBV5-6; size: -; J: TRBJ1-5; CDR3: CASSLSGPGGGEGQPQHF; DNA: TGTGCCAGCAGCTTGTCGGGGCCAGGGGGAGGGGAAGGTCAGCCCCAGCATTTT
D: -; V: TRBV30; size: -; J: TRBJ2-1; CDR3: CAWSVQGFSYNEQFF; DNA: TGTGCCTGGAGTGTACAAGGGTTCTCCTACAATGAGCAGTTCTTC
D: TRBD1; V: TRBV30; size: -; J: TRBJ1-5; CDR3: CAWSVTGGAGQPQHF; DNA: TGTGCCTGGAGTGTGACAGGGGGCGCAGGCCAGCCCCAGCATTTT
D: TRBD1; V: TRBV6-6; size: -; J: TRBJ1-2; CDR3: CASSSGTGNGYTF; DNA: TGTGCCAGCAGCTCCGGGACAGGGAACGGCTACACCTTC
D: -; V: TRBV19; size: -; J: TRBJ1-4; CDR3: CASSINRGNEKLFF; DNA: TGTGCCAGTAGTATCAATAGGGGTAATGAAAAACTGTTTTTT
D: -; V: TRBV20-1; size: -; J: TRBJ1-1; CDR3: CSASLAASMNTEAFF; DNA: TGCAGTGCTAGTCTGGCGGCCTCGATGAACACTGAAGCTTTCTTT
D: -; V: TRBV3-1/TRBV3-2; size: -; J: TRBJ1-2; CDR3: CASSQAGRANYGYTF; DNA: TGTGCCAGCAGCCAAGCGGGCAGGGCAAACTATGGCTACACCTTC
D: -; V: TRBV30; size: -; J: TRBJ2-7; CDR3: CAWSVHSLEQYF; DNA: TGTGCCTGGAGTGTCCACTCGTTAGAGCAGTACTTC
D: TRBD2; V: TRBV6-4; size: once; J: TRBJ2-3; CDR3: CASSDSSGGADTQYF; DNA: TGTGCCAGCAGTGACTCTAGCGGGGGGGCAGATACGCAGTATTTT
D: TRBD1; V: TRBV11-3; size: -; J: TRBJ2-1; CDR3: CASSSQGTGEGSEQFF; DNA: TGTGCCAGCAGCTCTCAGGGGACAGGGGAAGGTTCTGAGCAGTTCTTC